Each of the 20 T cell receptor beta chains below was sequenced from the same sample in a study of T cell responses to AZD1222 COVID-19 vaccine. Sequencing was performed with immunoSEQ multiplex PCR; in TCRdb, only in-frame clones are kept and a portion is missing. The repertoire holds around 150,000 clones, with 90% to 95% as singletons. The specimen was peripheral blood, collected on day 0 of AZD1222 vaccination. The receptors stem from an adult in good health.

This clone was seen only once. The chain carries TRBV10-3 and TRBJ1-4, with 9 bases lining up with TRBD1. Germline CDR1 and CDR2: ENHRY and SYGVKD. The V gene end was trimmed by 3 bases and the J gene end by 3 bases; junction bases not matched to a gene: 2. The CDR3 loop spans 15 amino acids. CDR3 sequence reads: CAISEQGAANEKLFF. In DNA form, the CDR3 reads TGTGCCATCAGTGAACAGGGGGCGGCTAATGAAAAACTGTTTTTT.

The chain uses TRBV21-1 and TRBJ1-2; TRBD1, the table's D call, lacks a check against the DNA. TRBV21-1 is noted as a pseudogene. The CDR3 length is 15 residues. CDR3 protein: CASRDRGGINYGYTF. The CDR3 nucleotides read TGTGCCAGCAGGGACAGGGGAGGGATTAACTATGGCTACACCTTC.

CDR3 DNA: TGTGCCAGCAACGCCAGGGGGGGTTCACCCCTCCACTTT. Its protein product is CASNARGGSPLHF. The J gene is TRBJ1-6, the V gene TRBV9; 7 nucleotides match TRBD1. From germline, CDR1 is SGDLS and CDR2 YYNGEE. Unmatched junction bases numbered 6, after V lost 6 bases and J lost 9 bases. The CDR3 is made up of 13 amino acids.

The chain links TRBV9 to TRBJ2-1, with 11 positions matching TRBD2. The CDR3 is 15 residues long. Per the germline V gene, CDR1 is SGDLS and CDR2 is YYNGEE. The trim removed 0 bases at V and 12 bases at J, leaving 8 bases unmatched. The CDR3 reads CASSVEGTSGTWQFF. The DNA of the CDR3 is TGTGCCAGCAGCGTAGAGGGGACTAGCGGAACATGGCAGTTCTTC.

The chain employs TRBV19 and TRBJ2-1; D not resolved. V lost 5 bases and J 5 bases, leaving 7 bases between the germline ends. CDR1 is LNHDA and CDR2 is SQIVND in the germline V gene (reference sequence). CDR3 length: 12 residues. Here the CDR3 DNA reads TGTGCCAGTAGTCATCAAAACAATGAGCAGTTCTTC. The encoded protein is CASSHQNNEQFF.

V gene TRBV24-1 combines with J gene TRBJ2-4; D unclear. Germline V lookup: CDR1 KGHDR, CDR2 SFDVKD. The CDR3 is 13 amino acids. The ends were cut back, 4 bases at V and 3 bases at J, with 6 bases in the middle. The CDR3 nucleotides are TGTGCCACCAGTGAACAGAACAAAAACATTCAGTACTTC. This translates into CATSEQNKNIQYF.

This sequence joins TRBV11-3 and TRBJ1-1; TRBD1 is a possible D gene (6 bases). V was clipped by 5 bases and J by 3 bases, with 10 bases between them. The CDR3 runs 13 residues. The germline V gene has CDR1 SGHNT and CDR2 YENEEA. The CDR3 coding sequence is TGTGCCAGCAGCCGACAGGCCGACACTGAAGCTTTCTTT. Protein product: CASSRQADTEAFF.

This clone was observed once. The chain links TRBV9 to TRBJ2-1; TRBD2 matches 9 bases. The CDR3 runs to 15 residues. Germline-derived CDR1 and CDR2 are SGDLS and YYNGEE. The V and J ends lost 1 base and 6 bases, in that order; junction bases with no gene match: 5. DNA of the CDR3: TGTGCCAGCAGCGTACTCGCGGGGGGGCCCAATGAGCAGTTCTTC. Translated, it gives CASSVLAGGPNEQFF.

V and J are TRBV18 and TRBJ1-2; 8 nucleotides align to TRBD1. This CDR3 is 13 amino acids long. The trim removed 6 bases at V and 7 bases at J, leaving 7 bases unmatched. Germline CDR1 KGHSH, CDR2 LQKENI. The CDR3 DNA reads TGTGCCAGCTCCCCGGGACAGGAAAGTGGCTACACCTTC. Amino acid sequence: CASSPGQESGYTF.

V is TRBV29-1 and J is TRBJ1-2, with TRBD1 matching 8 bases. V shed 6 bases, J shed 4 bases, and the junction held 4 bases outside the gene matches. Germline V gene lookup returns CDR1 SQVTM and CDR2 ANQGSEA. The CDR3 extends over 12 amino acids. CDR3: CSVDRGPYGYTF. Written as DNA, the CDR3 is TGCAGCGTCGACAGGGGTCCCTATGGCTACACCTTC.

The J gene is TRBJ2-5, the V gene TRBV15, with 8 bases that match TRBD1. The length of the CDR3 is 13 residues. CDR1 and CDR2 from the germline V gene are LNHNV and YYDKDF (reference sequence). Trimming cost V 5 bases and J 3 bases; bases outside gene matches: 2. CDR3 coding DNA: TGTGCCACCAGCGTGGGACAGGAAGAGACCCAGTACTTC. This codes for CATSVGQEETQYF.

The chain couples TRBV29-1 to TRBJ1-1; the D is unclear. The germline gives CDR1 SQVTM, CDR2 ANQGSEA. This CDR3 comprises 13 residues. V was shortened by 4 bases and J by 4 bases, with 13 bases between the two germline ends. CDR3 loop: CSVAESYGTEAFF. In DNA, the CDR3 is TGCAGCGTTGCTGAATCCTACGGCACTGAAGCTTTCTTT.

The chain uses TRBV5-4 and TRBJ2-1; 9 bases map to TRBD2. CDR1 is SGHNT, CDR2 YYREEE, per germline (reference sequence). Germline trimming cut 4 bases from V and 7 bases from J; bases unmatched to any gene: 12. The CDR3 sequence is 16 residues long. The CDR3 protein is CASSPRGGRAQNEQFF. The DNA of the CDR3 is TGTGCCAGCAGCCCCAGGGGCGGGAGGGCTCAAAATGAGCAGTTCTTC.

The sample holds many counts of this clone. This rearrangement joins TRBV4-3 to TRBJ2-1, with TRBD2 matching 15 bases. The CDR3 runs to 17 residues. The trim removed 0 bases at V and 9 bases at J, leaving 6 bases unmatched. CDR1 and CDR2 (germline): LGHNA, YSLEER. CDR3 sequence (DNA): TGCGCCAGCAGCCAAGATAAGCGGGGACTAGCGGGAGGTGAGCAGTTCTTC. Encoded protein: CASSQDKRGLAGGEQFF.

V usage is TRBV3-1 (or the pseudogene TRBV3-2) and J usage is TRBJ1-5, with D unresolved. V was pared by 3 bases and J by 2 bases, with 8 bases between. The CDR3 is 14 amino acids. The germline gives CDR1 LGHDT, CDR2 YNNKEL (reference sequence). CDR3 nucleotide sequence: TGTGCCAGCAGCCACGGAAGTGGCAATCAGCCCCAGCATTTT. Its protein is CASSHGSGNQPQHF.

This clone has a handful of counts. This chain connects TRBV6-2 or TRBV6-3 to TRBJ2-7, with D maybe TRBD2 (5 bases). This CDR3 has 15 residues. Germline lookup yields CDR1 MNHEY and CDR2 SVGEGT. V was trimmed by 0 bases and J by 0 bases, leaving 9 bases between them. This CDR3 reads CASSYSHEGSYEQYV. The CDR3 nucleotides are TGTGCCAGCAGTTACTCGCATGAGGGCTCCTACGAGCAGTACGTC.

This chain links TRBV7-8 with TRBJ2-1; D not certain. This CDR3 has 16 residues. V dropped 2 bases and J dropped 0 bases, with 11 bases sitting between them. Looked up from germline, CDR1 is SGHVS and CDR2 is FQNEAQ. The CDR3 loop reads CASSLIRWSSYNEQFF. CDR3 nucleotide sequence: TGTGCCAGCAGCTTAATCCGGTGGAGCTCCTACAATGAGCAGTTCTTC.

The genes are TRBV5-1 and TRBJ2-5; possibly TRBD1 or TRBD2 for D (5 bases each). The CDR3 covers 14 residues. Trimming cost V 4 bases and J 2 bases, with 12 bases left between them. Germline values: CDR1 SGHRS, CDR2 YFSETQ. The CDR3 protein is CASSLGTDQETQYF. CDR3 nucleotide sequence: TGCGCCAGCAGCCTAGGGACCGATCAAGAGACCCAGTACTTC.

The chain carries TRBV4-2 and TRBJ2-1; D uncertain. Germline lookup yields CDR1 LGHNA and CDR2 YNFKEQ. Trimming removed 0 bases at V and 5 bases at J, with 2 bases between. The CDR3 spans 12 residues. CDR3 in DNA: TGTGCCAGCAGCCAAGAAAACAATGAGCAGTTCTTC. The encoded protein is CASSQENNEQFF.

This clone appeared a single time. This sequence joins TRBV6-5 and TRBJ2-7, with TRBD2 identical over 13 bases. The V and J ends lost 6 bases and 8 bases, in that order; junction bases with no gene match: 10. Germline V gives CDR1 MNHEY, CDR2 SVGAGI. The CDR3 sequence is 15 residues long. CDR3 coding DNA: TGTGCCAGCAGACCGTCCGGGACTAGCGGGGCCCAGCAGTACGTC. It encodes CASRPSGTSGAQQYV.